This T cell receptor (beta chain) was profiled in a study of breast tumors, draining lymph nodes, adjacent tissues. Study-level findings and limits: Data fit most tumor T cells coming from lymph node, expanding in tumor. Compared with lymph nodes, tumors were less diverse; compared with nontumor tissue, more.

MiXCR, run by TCRdb on the multiplex PCR reads, gives a single entry per CDR3 protein. This sample has 12,000 to 15,000 distinct CDR3 sequences; approximately 50% occur once, and the top ten carry 30%. Germline CDR1 reads SGDLS; CDR2 reads YYNGEE. V was pared by 3 bases and J by 4 bases, with 14 bases between. The CDR3 sequence is 15 residues long. Only one count was recorded for this clonotype. No antigen is known for it. Material for sequencing was tumor-adjacent breast tissue. The gene calls are TRBV9 and TRBJ2-1; D perhaps matches TRBD1 (7 bases). This receptor was obtained from a female donor with breast cancer. Some clones in this sample may be carry-over from other donors' samples. DNA of the CDR3: TGTGCCAGCAGCGAGGAGGGGGCCCTTTACAATGAGCAGTTCTTC. Amino acid sequence: CASSEEGALYNEQFF. Looking up the rest from reference TRBV9 and TRBJ2-1 gives the full variable domain: DSGVTQTPKHLITATGQRVTLRCSPRSGDLSVYWYQQSLDQGLQFLIQYYNGEERAKGNILERFSAQQFPDLHSELNLSSLELGDSALYFCASSEEGALYNEQFFGPGTRLTVL.